A few counts support the clone carrying this T cell receptor beta chain. Repertoires were generated with immunoSEQ multiplex PCR, while TCRdb's copy carries only in-frame clones and drops some. This sample carries some 15,000 clones, around 40% of them seen once, and the ten largest clones take 39%. The CDR3 length is 12 residues. Sample time point: after neoadjuvant nivolumab, at surgical resection. This entry is derived from a study of neoadjuvant anti-PD-1 for oral cavity cancer. The receptor's source is a person aged 40-85 years with oral cavity squamous cell carcinoma. The chain links TRBV21-1 to TRBJ1-2. TRBV21-1 is listed as a pseudogene. The sequencing used tumor tissue, collected after nivolumab (anti-PD-1) treatment. In DNA, the CDR3 is TGTGCCAGCATATCGAGCTCTTTCTACACCGACTTC. Translated: CASISSSFYTDF.